These 18 T cell receptor beta chains share one sample of origin, sequenced in a study of T cell clonality in common variable immunodeficiency. The protocol was immunoSEQ multiplex PCR, while the TCRdb copy is restricted to in-frame clones and leaves out a portion. The sample offers roughly 40,000 clones and no singletons, the top ten holding 1.2% to 1.5%. The specimen was peripheral blood mononuclear cells. The origin of the receptors is a person aged 18 to 75 in good health.

Many counts were recorded for this clone. The read ends 3 residues early relative to the CDR3; the germline J gene fills the gap. This chain connects TRBV2 to TRBJ2-2; 10 nucleotides align to TRBD1. CDR3 length: 14 amino acids. J gave up 4 bases and V 6 bases, and 2 bases lay outside the gene matches. Germline CDR1 and CDR2: SNHLY and FYNNEI. CDR3 DNA, as far as it was read: TGTGCCAGCAGGGGACAGGGGAGCACCGGGGAG. Translation gives CASRGQGSTGE. The whole CDR3 sequence is CASRGQGSTGELFF.

This clone has at least ten counts. This CDR3 reads CASSLLAGPTDTQYF. CDR3 DNA (partial): TGTGCCAGCAGCTTACTAGCGGGCCCCACAGATACG. The rearrangement links TRBV7-2 to TRBJ2-3; TRBD2 matches at 8 bases. The CDR3 end falls 3 residues outside the read, so it is completed with the germline J gene. This CDR3 contains 15 residues. J lost 2 bases, V lost 2 bases, and 3 bases had no gene match. The germline CDR1 and CDR2 sequences are SGHTA and FQGNSA.

This clone was counted between two and nine times. One end of the junction fails to match germline, which may point to a read error. The read terminates 3 residues before the CDR3 end, so the remaining end is supplied by the germline J gene. This chain links TRBV7-7 with TRBJ1-2, with D perhaps matching TRBD1 (6 bases). Germline CDR1 and CDR2: SSHAT and FNYEAQ (reference sequence). The CDR3 covers 18 residues. CDR3 protein: CASSLRASSGRGYNDYTF. The covered CDR3 bases are TGTGCTAGCAGCTTAAGGGCCAGTAGCGGGAGGGGGTACAATGAC.

This clone appeared a few times. The CDR3 end falls 3 residues outside the read, so it is completed with the germline J gene. The chain links TRBV11-2 to TRBJ1-2; D is undetermined. Germline V CDR1 and CDR2: SGHAT, FQNNGV. This CDR3 has 13 amino acids. The CDR3 here is CASSLVLAGEYTF. The part of the CDR3 DNA that was read is TGTGCCAGCTCCCTGGTTCTAGCGGGAGAG.

This clone was seen many times. The sequenced fragment ends 3 residues before the CDR3 boundary, so the rest is inferred from the germline J gene. The chain combines TRBV20-1 with TRBJ1-2; D not certain. V was trimmed by 6 bases and J by 0 bases, leaving 14 bases between them. CDR1 and CDR2 (germline): DFQATT, SNEGSKA (reference sequence). The CDR3 is 14 residues long. The DNA read from the CDR3 is TGCAGTGCCCTCGTCCTCCGTTCTAACTATGGC. This gives the protein CSALVLRSNYG. The entire CDR3 protein reads CSALVLRSNYGYTF.

This clone was seen repeatedly, ten times or more. The DNA ends 3 residues before the CDR3 does, and the rest of the CDR3 is filled in from the germline J gene. The rearrangement uses TRBV7-8 and TRBJ2-3; tentative D call: TRBD2 (6 bases). This CDR3 has 15 residues. The germline V gene encodes CDR1 SGHVS and CDR2 FQNEAQ. The chain's CDR3 is CASSPGTLTDSTQYF. The sequenced part of the CDR3 DNA is TGTGCCAGCAGCCCCGGGACTCTGACAGACTCCACG. Drawing the rest from reference TRBV7-8 and TRBJ2-3, the complete variable domain is GAGVSQSPRYKVAKRGQDVALRCDPISGHVSLFWYQQALGQGPEFLTYFQNEAQLDKSGLPSDRFFAERPEGSVSTLKIQRTQQEDSAVYLCASSPGTLTDSTQYFGPGTRLTVL.

This clone was observed at least ten times. Sequencing ends 3 residues short of the CDR3 end; the germline J gene provides the rest. V and J are TRBV24-1 and TRBJ1-2; 9 bases match TRBD1. The CDR3 contains 15 residues. Germline V gene lookup returns CDR1 KGHDR and CDR2 SFDVKD. The CDR3 sequence is CATSDGDREAAGYTF. CDR3 bases read: TGTGCCACCAGTGATGGGGACAGGGAGGCGGCCGGC.

This clone has a count of ten or more. Read sequence stops 3 residues before the CDR3 end, and the germline J gene provides the missing end. V and J are TRBV13 and TRBJ2-1; the match to TRBD1 covers 8 bases. This CDR3 region has 15 residues. Per the germline V gene, CDR1 is PRHDT and CDR2 is FYEKMQ (reference sequence). The V segment lost 4 bases and the J segment 6 bases; nucleotides outside the gene matches: 8. CDR3 DNA, as far as it was read: TGTGCCAGCAGCTCCCGGACAGGGTATGGCAATGAG. Amino acids: CASSSRTGYGNE. The whole CDR3 protein is CASSSRTGYGNEQFF.

As to this clone: At one end the junction does not follow the germline gene, possibly because of a read error. The read halts 3 residues ahead of the CDR3 end, with the missing end drawn from the germline J gene. The V call is TRBV5-1, the J call TRBJ1-1, with D unclear. The CDR3 has 15 amino acids. The germline gives CDR1 SGHRS, CDR2 YFSETQ. CDR3 region: CASCLSAQLNTEAFF. The CDR3 DNA, read in part, is TGCGCCAGCTGCTTGTCTGCACAGTTGAACACTGAA.

This clone was seen at least ten times. The read falls 3 residues short of the CDR3 end, and the missing part is taken from the germline J gene. This rearrangement joins TRBV6-2 or TRBV6-3 to TRBJ2-1; 8 bases align to TRBD1. J lost 7 bases, V lost 6 bases, and 8 bases had no gene match. The CDR3 length is 14 residues. Per the germline V gene, CDR1 is MNHEY and CDR2 is SVGEGT. The DNA read from the CDR3 is TGTGCCAGCAGCTCCCCGGACAGGGAGAATGAG. The encoded protein is CASSSPDRENE. The whole CDR3 sequence reads CASSSPDRENEQFF.

In its sample, this clone was seen many times. The read ends 3 residues before the CDR3 terminus; that terminus is restored from the germline J gene. The rearrangement joins TRBV6-1 to TRBJ1-1; possibly TRBD1 for D (6 bases). Per germline, CDR1 MNHNS and CDR2 SASEGT. The CDR3 is made up of 16 amino acids. V was trimmed by 2 bases and J by 5 bases, leaving 18 bases between them. The DNA read from the CDR3 is TGTGCCAGCAGTGAATTTGCCAGGGGACGAGGAACTGAA. Protein sequence: CASSEFARGRGTE. The entire CDR3 protein reads CASSEFARGRGTEAFF.

This clone has a count of ten or more. The part of the CDR3 DNA that was read is TGTGCCAGCAGCCAGCGGGGGGACACACGCTACGAG. Translated, it gives CASSQRGDTRYE. The entire CDR3 reads CASSQRGDTRYEQYF. The rearrangement links TRBV4-2 to TRBJ2-7; 8 bases agree with TRBD2. The read ends 3 residues before the CDR3 terminus; that terminus is restored from the germline J gene. CDR3 length equals 15 residues. The germline CDR1 and CDR2 sequences are LGHNA and YNFKEQ. Trimming removed 3 bases from V and 3 bases from J; junction bases left unmatched: 7.

This clone has ten or more counts. The CDR3 end falls 3 residues outside the read, so it is completed with the germline J gene. This chain joins TRBV20-1 and TRBJ1-4; D may be TRBD1 (5 bases). Germline CDR1 and CDR2: DFQATT and SNEGSKA (reference sequence). CDR3 size: 15 residues. V was shortened by 5 bases and J by 8 bases, with 21 bases between the two germline ends. The CDR3 bases that were read are TGCAGTGCTGCCCCGGTAAGGGGATTAGAGGAAAAA. Its translation is CSAAPVRGLEEK. The complete CDR3 reads CSAAPVRGLEEKLFF.

The sample holds many counts of this clone. From the germline J gene comes the end of the CDR3, since the read stops 3 residues before it. The chain has TRBV12-3 or TRBV12-4 and TRBJ2-3; 11 bases agree with TRBD1. V dropped 6 bases and J dropped 4; count of bases not matched to a gene: 3. This CDR3 spans 14 amino acids. CDR3 residues: CASRLDRGPDTQYF. Partial CDR3 DNA: TGTGCCAGCAGACTGGACAGGGGGCCAGATACG.

This clone was picked up many times. From the germline J gene comes the end of the CDR3, since the read stops 3 residues before it. The chain recombines TRBV18 with TRBJ2-5, with D unresolved. The germline V gene encodes CDR1 KGHSH and CDR2 LQKENI. The CDR3 contains 14 residues. V shed 3 bases and J shed 2 bases, with 10 bases lying between them. The CDR3 region is CASSPEQRQETQYF. Incomplete CDR3 DNA: TGTGCCAGCTCACCGGAACAGAGGCAAGAGACC.

Worth noting for this clone: The CDR3 end falls 3 residues outside the read, so it is completed with the germline J gene. This sequence joins TRBV2 and TRBJ1-5; the match to TRBD1 covers 12 bases. The CDR3 is 14 residues long. Germline CDR1 is SNHLY and CDR2 is FYNNEI. The ends lost 6 bases at V and 6 bases at J; junction bases unmatched: 3. The sequenced part of the CDR3 DNA is TGTGCCAGCAGCGGGACAGGGGGCAGTCAGCCC. Translation: CASSGTGGSQP. The complete CDR3 protein is CASSGTGGSQPQHF.

Ten or more counts support this clone. The CDR3 protein is CASSLAGVLNEQFF. CDR3 DNA (partial): TGTGCCAGCAGCTTAGCGGGAGTATTAAATGAG. The chain recombines TRBV7-3 with TRBJ2-1; 7 bases are shared with TRBD2. The read falls 3 residues short of the CDR3 end, and the missing part is taken from the germline J gene. The CDR3 covers 14 residues. V shed 2 bases, J shed 7 bases, and the junction held 5 bases outside the gene matches. In germline, CDR1 is SGHTA, CDR2 FQGTGA.

Many counts were recorded for this clone. The CDR3 sequence: CASSSSSVLNTGELFF. The sequenced part of the CDR3 DNA is TGTGCCAGCAGCTCATCTAGCGTCTTGAACACCGGGGAG. The chain is built from TRBV7-3 and TRBJ2-2, with D tentatively TRBD2 (6 bases). The CDR3 end falls 3 residues outside the read, so it is completed with the germline J gene. This CDR3 has 16 amino acids. V dropped 4 bases and J dropped 1 base, with 13 bases sitting between them. Germline lookup yields CDR1 SGHTA and CDR2 FQGTGA. Complete variable domain (other parts from reference TRBV7-3 and TRBJ2-2): GAGVSQTPSNKVTEKGKYVELRCDPISGHTALYWYRQSLGQGPEFLIYFQGTGAADDSGLPNDRFFAVRPEGSVSTLKIQRTERGDSAVYLCASSSSSVLNTGELFFGEGSRLTVL.